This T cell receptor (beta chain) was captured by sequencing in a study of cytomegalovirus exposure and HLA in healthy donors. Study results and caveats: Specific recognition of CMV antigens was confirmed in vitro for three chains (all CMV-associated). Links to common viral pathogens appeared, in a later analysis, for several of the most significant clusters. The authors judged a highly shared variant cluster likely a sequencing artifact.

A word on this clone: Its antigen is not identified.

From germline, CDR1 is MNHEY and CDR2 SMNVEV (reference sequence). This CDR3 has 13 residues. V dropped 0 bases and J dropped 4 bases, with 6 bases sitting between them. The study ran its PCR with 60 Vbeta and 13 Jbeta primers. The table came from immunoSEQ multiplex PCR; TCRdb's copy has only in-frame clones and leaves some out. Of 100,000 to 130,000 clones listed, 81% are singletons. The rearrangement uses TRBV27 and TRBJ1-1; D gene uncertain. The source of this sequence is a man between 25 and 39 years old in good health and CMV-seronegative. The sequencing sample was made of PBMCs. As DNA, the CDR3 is TGTGCCAGCAGTTTATCCGAGGGCACTGAAGCTTTCTTT. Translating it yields CASSLSEGTEAFF.